This paragraph covers one TCR beta chain sequence. What it binds is unknown. Method: immunoSEQ multiplex PCR; TCRdb's copy keeps in-frame clones and lacks some. The sample consists of around 120,000 clones, 92% of them appearing once. This specimen comes from a study of T cell responses to AZD1222 COVID-19 vaccine. The study, taken as a whole, reports: Vaccination with two AZD1222 doses was followed by a rise in Spike-specific TCR breadth and depth.

Deletions cut 5 bases from V and 5 bases from J, with 10 bases between. Looked up from germline, CDR1 is LNHDA and CDR2 is SQIVND (reference sequence). The CDR3 is 13 residues long. The receptor was derived from an adult in good health. This specimen consisted of peripheral blood, obtained on day 0 of AZD1222 vaccination. This sequence joins TRBV19 and TRBJ1-5; D not resolved. DNA of the CDR3: TGTGCCAGTAGTGCCGCGAGGGATCAGCCCCAGCATTTT. It is translated as CASSAARDQPQHF.